Sequencing of this T cell receptor beta chain was carried out in a study of a mutant IDH1 vaccine in newly diagnosed glioma. Study in general: The start of vaccination came 4-6 weeks after radiotherapy alone, or with temozolomide cycles. Broader study findings: Variations in leading peripheral T cell clonotypes appeared to have no connection with pseudoprogression.

Turning to this clone: The target antigen is unknown.

Method: immunoSEQ multiplex PCR; TCRdb's copy keeps in-frame clones and lacks some. The table records fewer than 45,000 clones, around 76% of them present only once. CDR1 and CDR2 from the germline V gene are SGHTA and FQGNSA. The CDR3 runs to 13 residues. V shed 2 bases and J shed 4 bases, with 8 bases lying between them. Time point defined: week 23, last vaccination. Every single dose of the vaccine, 300 ug of mutant IDH1 20-mer peptide, came with topical imiquimod. The donors had new WHO grade 3 or 4 astrocytomas; these were IDH1-mutant and ATRX-lost. This sequence joins TRBV7-2 and TRBJ1-1; D not resolved. The specimen comprised PBMCs, sampled from a glioma patient whose treatment included an IDH1 peptide vaccine. This sequence was found in a woman in her thirties or forties with glioma. Some clones in this sample may be carry-over from other donors' samples. The CDR3 loop is CASSLRRGTEAFF. CDR3 nucleotides: TGTGCCAGCAGCTTAAGGCGGGGCACTGAAGCTTTCTTT.